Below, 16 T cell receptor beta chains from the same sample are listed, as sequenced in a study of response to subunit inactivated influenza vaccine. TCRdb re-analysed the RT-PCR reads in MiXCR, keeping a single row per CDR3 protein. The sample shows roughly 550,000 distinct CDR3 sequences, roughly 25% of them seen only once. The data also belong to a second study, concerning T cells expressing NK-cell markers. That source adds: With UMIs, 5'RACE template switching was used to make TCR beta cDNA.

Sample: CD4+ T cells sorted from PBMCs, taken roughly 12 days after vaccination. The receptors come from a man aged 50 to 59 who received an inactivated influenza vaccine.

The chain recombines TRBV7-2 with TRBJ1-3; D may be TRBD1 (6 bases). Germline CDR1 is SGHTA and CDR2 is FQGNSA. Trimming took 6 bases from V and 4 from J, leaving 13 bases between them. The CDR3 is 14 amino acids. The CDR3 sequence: CASRPRGGGNTIYF. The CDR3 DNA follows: TGTGCCAGCAGACCCAGGGGAGGCGGAAACACCATATATTTT.

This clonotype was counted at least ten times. CDR3 protein: CASSLAWSDRGGYGYTF. The DNA of the CDR3 is TGCGCCAGCAGCTTGGCTTGGTCCGACAGGGGAGGCTATGGCTACACCTTC. The chain recombines TRBV5-1 with TRBJ1-2; 8 bases fit TRBD1. Trimming cost V 0 bases and J 4 bases; bases outside gene matches: 11. There are 17 residues in the CDR3. Germline V lookup: CDR1 SGHRS, CDR2 YFSETQ.

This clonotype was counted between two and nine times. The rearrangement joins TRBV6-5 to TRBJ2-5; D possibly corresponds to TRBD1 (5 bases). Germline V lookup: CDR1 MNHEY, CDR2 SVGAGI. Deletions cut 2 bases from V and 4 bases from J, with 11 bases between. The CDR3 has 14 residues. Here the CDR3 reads CASSYPERGETQYF. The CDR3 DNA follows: TGTGCCAGCAGTTACCCCGAAAGGGGAGAGACCCAGTACTTC.

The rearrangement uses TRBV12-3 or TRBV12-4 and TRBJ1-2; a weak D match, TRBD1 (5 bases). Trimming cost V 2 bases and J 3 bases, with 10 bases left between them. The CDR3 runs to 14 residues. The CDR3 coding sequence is TGTGCCAGCAGTTTACGGGGGAAGGACTATGGCTACACCTTC. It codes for CASSLRGKDYGYTF.

As DNA, the CDR3 is TGTGCCAGCACAAAGGGGGGGGAAAGCTCCTACGAGCAGTACTTC. It codes for CASTKGGESSYEQYF. This chain links TRBV6-1 with TRBJ2-7; perhaps TRBD2 as D (7 bases). CDR1 and CDR2 (germline): MNHNS, SASEGT. This CDR3 has 15 amino acids. The V gene lost 7 bases and the J gene lost 0 bases, with 16 bases spanning the gap.

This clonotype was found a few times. CDR3 bases: TGCAGTGCTAGAGCACAGAATGAAAAACTGTTTTTT. Translated, it gives CSARAQNEKLFF. The chain combines TRBV20-1 with TRBJ1-4, with no clear D. Trimming took off 1 base at V and 5 bases at J, with 5 bases between the two ends. The length of the CDR3 is 12 residues. Per germline, CDR1 DFQATT and CDR2 SNEGSKA (reference sequence).

The CDR3 loop is CASSKRSSYNEQFF. The CDR3 bases are TGTGCCAGCAGTAAGCGGAGCTCCTACAATGAGCAGTTCTTC. The gene calls are TRBV6-1 and TRBJ2-1, with D perhaps matching TRBD2 (5 bases). The V gene's germline CDR1 is MNHNS and CDR2 SASEGT. The CDR3 is 14 amino acids. V shed 5 bases and J shed 0 bases, with 8 bases lying between them.

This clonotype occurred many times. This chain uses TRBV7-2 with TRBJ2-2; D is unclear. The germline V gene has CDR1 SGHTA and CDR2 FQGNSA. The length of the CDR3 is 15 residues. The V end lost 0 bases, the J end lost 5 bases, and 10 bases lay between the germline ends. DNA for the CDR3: TGTGCCAGCAGCTTAGCGGGCGGAAGGACCGGGGAGCTGTTTTTT. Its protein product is CASSLAGGRTGELFF.

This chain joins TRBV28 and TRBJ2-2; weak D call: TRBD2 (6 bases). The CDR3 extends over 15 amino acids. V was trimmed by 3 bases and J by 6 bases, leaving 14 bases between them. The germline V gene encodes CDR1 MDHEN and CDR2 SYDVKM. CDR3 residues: CASSFLGSGSGELFF. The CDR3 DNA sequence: TGTGCCAGCAGTTTCTTGGGCAGCGGGTCCGGGGAGCTGTTTTTT.

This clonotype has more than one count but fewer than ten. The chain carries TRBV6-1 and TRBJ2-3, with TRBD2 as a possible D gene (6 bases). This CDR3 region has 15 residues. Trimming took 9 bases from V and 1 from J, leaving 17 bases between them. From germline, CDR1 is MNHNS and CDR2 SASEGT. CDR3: CASRTIAGRTDTQYF. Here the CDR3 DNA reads TGTGCCAGTCGAACCATCGCGGGGCGCACAGATACGCAGTATTTT.

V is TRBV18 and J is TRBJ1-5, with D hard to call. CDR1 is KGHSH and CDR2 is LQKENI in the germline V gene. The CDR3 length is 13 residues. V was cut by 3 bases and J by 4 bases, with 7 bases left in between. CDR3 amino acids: CASSPNRNQPQHF. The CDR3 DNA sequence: TGTGCCAGCTCACCGAACAGAAATCAGCCCCAGCATTTT. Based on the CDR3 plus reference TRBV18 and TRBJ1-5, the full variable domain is NAGVMQNPRHLVRRRGQEARLRCSPMKGHSHVYWYRQLPEEGLKFMVYLQKENIIDESGMPKERFSAEFPKEGPSILRIQQVVRGDSAAYFCASSPNRNQPQHFGDGTRLSIL.

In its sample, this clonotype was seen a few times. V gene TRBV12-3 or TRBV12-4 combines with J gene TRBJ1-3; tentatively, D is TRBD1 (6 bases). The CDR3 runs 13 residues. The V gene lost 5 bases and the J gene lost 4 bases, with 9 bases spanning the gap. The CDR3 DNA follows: TGTGCCAGCAGTGAAACAGGGGGAAACACCATATATTTT. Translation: CASSETGGNTIYF.

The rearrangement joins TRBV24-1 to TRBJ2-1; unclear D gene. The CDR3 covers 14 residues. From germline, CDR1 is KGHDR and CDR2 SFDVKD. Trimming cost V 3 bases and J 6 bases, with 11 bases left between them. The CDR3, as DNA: TGTGCCACCAGTGATCCTTCCACGGCCAATGAGCAGTTCTTC. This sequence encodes CATSDPSTANEQFF.

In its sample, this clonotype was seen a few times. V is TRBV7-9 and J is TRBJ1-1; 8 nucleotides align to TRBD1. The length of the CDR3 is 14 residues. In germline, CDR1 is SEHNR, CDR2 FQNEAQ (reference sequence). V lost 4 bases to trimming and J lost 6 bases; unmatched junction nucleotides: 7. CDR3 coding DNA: TGTGCCAGCAGCTGGGGGCAGGGGGCCCCTGAAGCTTTCTTT. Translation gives CASSWGQGAPEAFF.

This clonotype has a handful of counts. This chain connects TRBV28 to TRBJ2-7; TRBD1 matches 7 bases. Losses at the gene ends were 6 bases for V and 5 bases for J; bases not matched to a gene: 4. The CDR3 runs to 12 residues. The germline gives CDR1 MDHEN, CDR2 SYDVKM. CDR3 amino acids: CASRGQKDEQYF. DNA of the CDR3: TGTGCCAGCAGGGGACAGAAGGACGAGCAGTACTTC. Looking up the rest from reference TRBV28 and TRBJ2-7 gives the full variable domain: DVKVTQSSRYLVKRTGEKVFLECVQDMDHENMFWYRQDPGLGLRLIYFSYDVKMKEKGDIPEGYSVSREKKERFSLILESASTNQTSMYLCASRGQKDEQYFGPGTRLTVT.

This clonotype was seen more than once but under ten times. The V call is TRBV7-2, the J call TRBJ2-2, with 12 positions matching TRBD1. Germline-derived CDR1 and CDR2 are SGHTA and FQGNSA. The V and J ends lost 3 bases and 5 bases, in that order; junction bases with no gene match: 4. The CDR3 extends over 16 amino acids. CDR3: CASSFPGQGATGELFF. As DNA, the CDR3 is TGTGCCAGCAGCTTTCCGGGACAGGGGGCAACCGGGGAGCTGTTTTTT.